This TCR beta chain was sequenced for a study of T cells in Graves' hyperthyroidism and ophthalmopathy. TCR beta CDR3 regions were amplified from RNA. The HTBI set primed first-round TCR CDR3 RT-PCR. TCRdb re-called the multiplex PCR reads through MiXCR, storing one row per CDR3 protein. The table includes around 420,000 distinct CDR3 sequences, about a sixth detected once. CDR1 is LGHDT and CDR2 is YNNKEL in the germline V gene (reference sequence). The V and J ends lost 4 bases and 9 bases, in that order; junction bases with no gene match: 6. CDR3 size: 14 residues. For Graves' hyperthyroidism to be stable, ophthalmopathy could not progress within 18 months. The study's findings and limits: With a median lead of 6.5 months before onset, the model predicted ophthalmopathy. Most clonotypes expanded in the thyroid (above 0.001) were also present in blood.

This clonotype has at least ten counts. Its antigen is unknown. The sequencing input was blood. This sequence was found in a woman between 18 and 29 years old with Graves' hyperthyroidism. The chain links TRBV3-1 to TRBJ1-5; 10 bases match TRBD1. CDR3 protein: CASSPDRGRRPQHF. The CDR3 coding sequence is TGTGCCAGCAGCCCCGACAGGGGGCGGAGGCCCCAGCATTTT.